Presented here are 25 T cell receptor beta chains from one specimen sequenced in a study of blood T cells in healthy people across ages. Then a second PCR, running roughly 7 to 11 cycles, was carried out with a sample-barcoded 5' primer and a J-beta primer mix. A single record per CDR3 protein comes from TCRdb applying MiXCR to the 5' RACE reads. The repertoire includes fewer than 800,000 distinct CDR3 sequences, 45% to 50% of them detected once, and around 32% sits in the top ten. Sequenced material: blood. These receptors were obtained from a woman aged 55-69 years in good health.

The chain carries TRBV5-6 and TRBJ1-1, with D perhaps matching TRBD1 (5 bases). Trimming took off 1 base at V and 4 bases at J, with 8 bases between the two ends. In germline, CDR1 is SGHDT, CDR2 YYEEEE. The length of the CDR3 is 13 residues. The CDR3 DNA follows: TGTGCCAGCAGCTTGCGCAGGGCCACTGAAGCTTTCTTT. It yields the protein CASSLRRATEAFF.

V gene TRBV12-3 or TRBV12-4 combines with J gene TRBJ2-7, with D possibly called TRBD1 or TRBD2 (5 bases each). Trimming pared 6 bases from V and 3 bases from J, leaving 15 bases between. The CDR3 spans 14 residues. The CDR3 protein is CASRPTQGVYEQYF. The CDR3 nucleotides are TGTGCCAGCAGACCTACGCAGGGAGTCTACGAGCAGTACTTC.

This clonotype has only a few counts. The chain is built from TRBV20-1 and TRBJ2-7; no definite D call. Germline CDR1 and CDR2: DFQATT and SNEGSKA (reference sequence). V lost 0 bases and J lost 2, with 11 bases in between. This CDR3 is built from 14 residues. The CDR3 DNA sequence: TGCAGTGCTAGAGATCGCGCGAACCCCTACGAGCAGTACTTC. Its protein product is CSARDRANPYEQYF.

A few counts support this clonotype. The V gene is TRBV20-1, the J gene TRBJ2-7; D unclear. CDR1 and CDR2 (germline): DFQATT, SNEGSKA (reference sequence). The CDR3 totals 12 residues. Trimming removed 3 bases from V and 0 bases from J, with 6 bases in between. CDR3 amino acids: CSARAVSYEQYF. The DNA of the CDR3 is TGCAGTGCTAGGGCAGTCTCCTACGAGCAGTACTTC.

The chain uses TRBV4-2 and TRBJ2-3; D is possibly TRBD2 (6 bases). The germline CDR1 and CDR2 sequences are LGHNA and YNFKEQ. CDR3 length equals 15 residues. Deletions cut 0 bases from V and 2 bases from J, with 9 bases between. The CDR3 nucleotides read TGTGCCAGCAGCCAAGAGCGGGACCCCACAGATACGCAGTATTTT. Amino acid sequence: CASSQERDPTDTQYF.

This clonotype occurred a few times. The genes are TRBV4-2 and TRBJ1-6, with D perhaps TRBD1 (5 bases). CDR1 and CDR2 (germline): LGHNA, YNFKEQ. There are 15 residues in the CDR3. V lost 0 bases, J lost 5 bases, and 8 bases lay in between. The CDR3 loop reads CASSQDAGDNSPLHF. CDR3 coding DNA: TGTGCCAGCAGCCAAGACGCGGGGGATAATTCACCCCTCCACTTT.

The rearrangement uses TRBV14 and TRBJ1-5; D not certain. The V end was cut by 1 base, the J end by 6 bases, with 7 bases between. CDR1 and CDR2 from the germline V gene are SGHDN and FVKESK. CDR3 length: 13 residues. The CDR3 bases are TGTGCCAGCAGCCAAGGGACCAGTCAGCCCCAGCATTTT. Residues: CASSQGTSQPQHF. The full variable domain, in which reference TRBV14 and TRBJ1-5 provide the parts outside the CDR3, is EAGVTQFPSHSVIEKGQTVTLRCDPISGHDNLYWYRRVMGKEIKFLLHFVKESKQDESGMPNNRFLAERTGGTYSTLKVQPAELEDSGVYFCASSQGTSQPQHFGDGTRLSIL.

This clonotype was seen more than once but under ten times. This chain uses TRBV4-2 with TRBJ2-4; TRBD2 matches at 13 bases. The DNA matches TRBJ2-7 better at its end, which makes the J call doubtful. The CDR3 is made up of 15 amino acids. Germline CDR1 and CDR2: LGHNA and YNFKEQ. CDR3: CASSQDTSGRDEQYF. The CDR3 nucleotides read TGTGCCAGCAGCCAAGATACTAGCGGGAGGGACGAGCAGTACTTC.

The chain joins TRBV7-9 to TRBJ1-5, with TRBD1 identical over 8 bases. Germline loops: CDR1 SEHNR, CDR2 FQNEAQ (reference sequence). The CDR3 extends over 15 amino acids. The junction had 5 bases not matched to a gene; V was cut back by 5 bases and J by 2 bases. The CDR3 region has the DNA TGTGCCAGCAGCCGTACAGGGGGAGGCAATCAGCCCCAGCATTTT. Translated, it gives CASSRTGGGNQPQHF.

The table lists this clonotype with many counts. This sequence joins TRBV20-1 and TRBJ1-2, with D possibly TRBD1 on 5 matching bases. V dropped 0 bases and J dropped 6 bases, with 11 bases sitting between them. The germline gives CDR1 DFQATT, CDR2 SNEGSKA (reference sequence). The CDR3 sequence is 13 residues long. The CDR3 loop is CSARDPWGNGYTF. CDR3 in DNA: TGCAGTGCTAGAGATCCTTGGGGCAATGGCTACACCTTC.

This clonotype has just a few counts. A much larger clonotype is one base distant, so this may be a read error. The V and J genes are TRBV5-1 and TRBJ2-1, with D uncertain. This CDR3 contains 14 residues. The ends were cut back, 2 bases at V and 2 bases at J, with 8 bases in the middle. Germline V gives CDR1 SGHRS, CDR2 YFSETQ. The CDR3 spells CASSLGVPYNEQFF. The CDR3 nucleotides read TGCGCCAGCAGCTTAGGCGTCCCCTACAATGAGCAGTTCTTC. Drawing the rest from reference TRBV5-1 and TRBJ2-1, the complete variable domain is KAGVTQTPRYLIKTRGQQVTLSCSPISGHRSVSWYQQTPGQGLQFLFEYFSETQRNKGNFPGRFSGRQFSNSRSEMNVSTLELGDSALYLCASSLGVPYNEQFFGPGTRLTVL.

J is TRBJ2-1 and V is TRBV7-2, with 12 positions matching TRBD2. CDR3 length: 20 amino acids. Trimming at V came to 0 bases and at J to 1 base, leaving 10 bases not matched to a gene. CDR1 and CDR2 from the germline V gene are SGHTA and FQGNSA. The DNA of the CDR3 is TGTGCCAGCAGCTTAGCGCTAGCGGGAGGGCGCAGTAGGTCCTACAATGAGCAGTTCTTC. It encodes CASSLALAGGRSRSYNEQFF.

This sequence joins TRBV7-3 and TRBJ2-2, with 13 positions matching TRBD2. The germline CDR1 and CDR2 sequences are SGHTA and FQGTGA. With 5 bases clipped from V and 7 bases from J, the junction kept 13 bases outside the gene matches. This CDR3 spans 18 amino acids. The CDR3: CASSLNLGLAGEDGELFF. CDR3 in DNA: TGTGCCAGCAGCCTTAACTTAGGACTAGCGGGAGAGGACGGGGAGCTGTTTTTT.

This chain connects TRBV18 to TRBJ2-3, with D maybe TRBD2 (5 bases). Germline assignment: CDR1 KGHSH and CDR2 LQKENI. Trimming shortened V by 0 bases and J by 0 bases, and 7 bases separated the two germline ends. The CDR3 extends over 15 amino acids. The CDR3 spells CASSPPGASTDTQYF. The CDR3 region has the DNA TGTGCCAGCTCACCACCGGGAGCTAGCACAGATACGCAGTATTTT.

This clonotype showed up just a few times. This chain joins TRBV7-2 and TRBJ2-1; TRBD1 might be the D (6 bases). Germline CDR1 SGHTA, CDR2 FQGNSA. The CDR3 spans 14 residues. The germline V and J ends were trimmed by 6 bases and 5 bases, with 14 bases remaining between them. CDR3 coding DNA: TGTGCCAGCAGACCGGACAGACGAGACAATGAGCAGTTCTTC. As protein: CASRPDRRDNEQFF.

J is TRBJ2-1 and V is TRBV20-1, with no clear D. V shed 1 base and J shed 3 bases, with 13 bases lying between them. The germline V gene encodes CDR1 DFQATT and CDR2 SNEGSKA (reference sequence). This CDR3 contains 15 residues. CDR3 DNA: TGCAGTGCTAGAGGGACGGCGGTCGGCTACAATGAGCAGTTCTTC. This gives the protein CSARGTAVGYNEQFF.

This clonotype appeared a few times. The chain carries TRBV7-2 and TRBJ2-7, with D hard to call. The V and J ends lost 1 base and 5 bases respectively, with 12 bases between them. Germline CDR1 is SGHTA and CDR2 is FQGNSA. The CDR3 sequence is 14 residues long. The CDR3 is CASSLGPVLNEQYF. The DNA for the CDR3 is TGTGCCAGCAGCTTAGGTCCGGTGCTGAACGAGCAGTACTTC. The full variable domain, completed using reference TRBV7-2 and TRBJ2-7, is GAGVSQSPSNKVTEKGKDVELRCDPISGHTALYWYRQSLGQGLEFLIYFQGNSAPDKSGLPSDRFSAERTGGSVSTLTIQRTQQEDSAVYLCASSLGPVLNEQYFGPGTRLTVT.

V is TRBV6-6 and J is TRBJ2-7, with 8 bases that match TRBD1. Trimming cost V 2 bases and J 3 bases; bases outside gene matches: 3. The CDR3 is 14 residues long. CDR1 and CDR2 (germline): MNHNY, SVGAGI (reference sequence). The CDR3 coding sequence is TGTGCCAGCAGTTACGTACAGGGGGTCTACGAGCAGTACTTC. Translating gives CASSYVQGVYEQYF.

Here the CDR3 DNA reads TGTGCCAGCAGCTTGACAGAGGGGACAGGGGGTGCTTATAGCAATCAGCCCCAGCATTTT. Translation gives CASSLTEGTGGAYSNQPQHF. The chain uses TRBV5-6 and TRBJ1-5; 11 bases are shared with TRBD1. This CDR3 has 20 amino acids. The germline V gene encodes CDR1 SGHDT and CDR2 YYEEEE. The V gene end was trimmed by 1 base and the J gene end by 0 bases; junction bases not matched to a gene: 12.

V and J are TRBV7-2 and TRBJ2-3; D possibly corresponds to TRBD2 (6 bases). V was clipped by 1 base and J by 3 bases, with 11 bases between them. The CDR3 has 15 amino acids. The germline V gene has CDR1 SGHTA and CDR2 FQGNSA. CDR3 region: CASSLEGEVTDTQYF. CDR3 bases: TGTGCCAGCAGCTTAGAAGGGGAGGTGACAGATACGCAGTATTTT.

The V and J genes are TRBV21-1 and TRBJ2-7; the D call in the table, TRBD1, was not verified against the DNA. TRBV21-1 corresponds to a pseudogene. The CDR3 is made up of 19 amino acids. The chain's CDR3 is CASKQNPGSGASHPYEQYF. In nucleotides, the CDR3 is TGTGCCAGCAAACAGAACCCGGGATCAGGGGCAAGTCACCCCTACGAGCAGTACTTC.

This clonotype was observed a few times. The chain employs TRBV4-3 and TRBJ2-1; D is unresolved. The germline CDR1 and CDR2 sequences are LGHNA and YSLEER. V was pared by 4 bases and J by 9 bases, with 13 bases between. The CDR3 is made up of 13 amino acids. CDR3 protein: CASSPSTRPEQFF. For the CDR3, the DNA is TGCGCCAGCAGCCCATCGACGCGTCCTGAGCAGTTCTTC.

The chain links TRBV20-1 to TRBJ2-1; no firm D call. Germline lookup yields CDR1 DFQATT and CDR2 SNEGSKA (reference sequence). The ends were cut back, 0 bases at V and 7 bases at J, with 10 bases in the middle. This CDR3 region has 13 residues. The CDR3 DNA follows: TGCAGTGCTAGAGACCCGTTCAGGAATGAGCAGTTCTTC. Amino acid sequence: CSARDPFRNEQFF.

The J gene is TRBJ1-4, the V gene TRBV5-1; 11 bases line up with TRBD1. CDR1 SGHRS and CDR2 YFSETQ come from the germline V gene. V was clipped by 4 bases and J by 7 bases; unmatched bases: 3. CDR3 size: 14 residues. CDR3 sequence: CASSGQGASEKLFF. In DNA, the CDR3 is TGCGCCAGCAGCGGACAGGGGGCGAGTGAAAAACTGTTTTTT.

This sequence joins TRBV5-4 and TRBJ2-3; no definite D call. The CDR3 extends over 15 amino acids. CDR1 is SGHNT, CDR2 YYREEE, per germline (reference sequence). Trimming removed 7 bases from V and 0 bases from J, with 15 bases in between. The CDR3 loop is CASLLNGGSTDTQYF. DNA of the CDR3: TGTGCCAGCCTACTGAATGGCGGCAGCACAGATACGCAGTATTTT.